Described below is a single T cell receptor beta chain sequence and its context. At one of its ends the junction is not consistent with the germline gene, which may arise from a read error. It was patients with CD8+CD57+ cell expansion by flow cytometry who were chosen for sequencing. Severe acquired aplastic anemia was present in all patients. The entry originates in a study of CD8+CD57+ T cells in acquired aplastic anemia. Background on the study: Sorting CD4+ and CD8+ cells gave DNA averaging approximately 3 ug.

CDR3 and TCR beta VDJ profiling relied on genomic DNA as the template. TCRdb passed the reads through MiXCR, listing each CDR3 protein once. The table includes approximately 200,000 distinct CDR3 sequences, roughly 53% detected once. CDR3 length equals 15 residues. Germline values: CDR1 LNHNV, CDR2 YYDKDF (reference sequence). Input material: sorted CD4+, CD8+, or CD8+CD57+ T cells (not recorded which) from PBMCs. The receptor was isolated from a human donor with aplastic anemia. The rearrangement links TRBV15 to TRBJ1-5, with D maybe TRBD1 (6 bases). CDR3 nucleotide sequence: TGTGCTACCAGCAAAGGGGGGGGCGGGAATCAGCCCCAGCATTTT. Protein: CATSKGGGGNQPQHF.